This TCR beta chain was found in a study of identical twins. With regard to this clonotype: The antigen is undetermined.

Unique molecular identifiers were present on cDNA, and template switching added a universal primer site. A single record per CDR3 protein comes from TCRdb applying MiXCR to the 5' RACE reads. The sample shows some 630,000 distinct CDR3 sequences, roughly 7.2% of them seen only once. General study points: In zero-insertion analyses, partial confounding could arise from invariant MAIT and iNKT cells. Within monozygotic twins, out-of-frame TCR alpha sharing was underestimated by the models. The more abundant beta clonotypes in cord blood had fewer insertions, and memory repertoires did not show this.

Germline V gene data show CDR1 as LNHNV and CDR2 as YYDKDF (reference sequence). This CDR3 is 12 amino acids long. V was pared by 5 bases and J by 10 bases, with 9 bases between. This same sample was also part of a study on yellow fever vaccine responses in identical twins.

The TCR comes from a woman younger than 35 in good health. The sequencing input was PBMCs. This chain connects TRBV15 to TRBJ1-6; the D is unclear. This CDR3 is CATSDRNSPLHF. CDR3 in DNA: TGTGCCACCAGCGACCGTAACTCACCCCTCCACTTT.